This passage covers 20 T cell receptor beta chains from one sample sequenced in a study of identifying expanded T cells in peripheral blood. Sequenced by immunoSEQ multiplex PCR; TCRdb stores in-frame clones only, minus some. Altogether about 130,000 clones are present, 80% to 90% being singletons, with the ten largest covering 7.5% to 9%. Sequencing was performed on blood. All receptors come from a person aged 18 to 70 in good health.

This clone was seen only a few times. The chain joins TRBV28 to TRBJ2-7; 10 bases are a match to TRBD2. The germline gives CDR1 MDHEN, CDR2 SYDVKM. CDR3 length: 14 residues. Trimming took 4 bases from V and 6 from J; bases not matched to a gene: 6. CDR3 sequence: CASSSFGTSVEQYF. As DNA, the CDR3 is TGTGCCAGCAGTTCCTTCGGGACTAGCGTCGAGCAGTACTTC.

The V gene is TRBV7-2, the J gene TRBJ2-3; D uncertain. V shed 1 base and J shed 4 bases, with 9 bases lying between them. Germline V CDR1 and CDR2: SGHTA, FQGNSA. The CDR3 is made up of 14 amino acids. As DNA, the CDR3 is TGTGCCAGCAGCTTAGGGTCCCTGGCAGATACGCAGTATTTT. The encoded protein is CASSLGSLADTQYF. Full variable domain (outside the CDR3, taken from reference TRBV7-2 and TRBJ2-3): GAGVSQSPSNKVTEKGKDVELRCDPISGHTALYWYRQSLGQGLEFLIYFQGNSAPDKSGLPSDRFSAERTGGSVSTLTIQRTQQEDSAVYLCASSLGSLADTQYFGPGTRLTVL.

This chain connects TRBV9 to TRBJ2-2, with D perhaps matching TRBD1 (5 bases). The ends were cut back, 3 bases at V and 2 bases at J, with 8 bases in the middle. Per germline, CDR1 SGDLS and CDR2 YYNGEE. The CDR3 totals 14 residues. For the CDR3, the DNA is TGTGCCAGCAGCGCACAGGCAAACACCGGGGAGCTGTTTTTT. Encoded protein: CASSAQANTGELFF.

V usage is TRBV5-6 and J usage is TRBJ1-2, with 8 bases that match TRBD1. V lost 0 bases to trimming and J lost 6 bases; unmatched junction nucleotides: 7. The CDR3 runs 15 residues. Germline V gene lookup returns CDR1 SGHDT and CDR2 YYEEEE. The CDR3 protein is CASSLVPGTGHGYTF. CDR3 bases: TGTGCCAGCAGCTTGGTACCCGGGACAGGACATGGCTACACCTTC.

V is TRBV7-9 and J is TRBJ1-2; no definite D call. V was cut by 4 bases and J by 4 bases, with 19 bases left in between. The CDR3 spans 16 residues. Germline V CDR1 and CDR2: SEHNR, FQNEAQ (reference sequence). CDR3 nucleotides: TGTGCCAGCAGCTCCGCTGGGTACGGGGAAGGCTATGGCTACACCTTC. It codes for CASSSAGYGEGYGYTF.

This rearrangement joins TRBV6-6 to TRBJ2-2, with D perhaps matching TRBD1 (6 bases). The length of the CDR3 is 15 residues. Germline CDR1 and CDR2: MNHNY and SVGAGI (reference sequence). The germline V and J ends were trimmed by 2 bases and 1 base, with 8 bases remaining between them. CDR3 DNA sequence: TGTGCCAGCAGTTACCGGGGACAGAACACCGGGGAGCTGTTTTTT. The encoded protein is CASSYRGQNTGELFF.

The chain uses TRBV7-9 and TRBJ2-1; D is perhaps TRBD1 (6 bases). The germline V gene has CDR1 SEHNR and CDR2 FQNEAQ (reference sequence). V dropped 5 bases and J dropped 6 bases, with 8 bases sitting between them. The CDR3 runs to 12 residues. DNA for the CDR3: TGTGCCAGCAGCGGACAGTCCAATGAGCAGTTCTTC. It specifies CASSGQSNEQFF.

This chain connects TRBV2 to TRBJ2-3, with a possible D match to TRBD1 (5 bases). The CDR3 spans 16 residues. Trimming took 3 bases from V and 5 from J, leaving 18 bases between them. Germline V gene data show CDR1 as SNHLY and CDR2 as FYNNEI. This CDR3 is CASSEAQGTYGDTQYF. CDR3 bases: TGTGCCAGCAGTGAGGCCCAGGGTACCTATGGAGATACGCAGTATTTT.

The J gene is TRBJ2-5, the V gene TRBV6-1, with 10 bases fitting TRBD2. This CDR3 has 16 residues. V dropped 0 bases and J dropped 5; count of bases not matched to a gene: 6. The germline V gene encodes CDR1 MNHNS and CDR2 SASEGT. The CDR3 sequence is CASSEARVAGGETQYF. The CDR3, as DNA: TGTGCCAGCAGTGAAGCGCGGGTAGCGGGAGGTGAGACCCAGTACTTC.

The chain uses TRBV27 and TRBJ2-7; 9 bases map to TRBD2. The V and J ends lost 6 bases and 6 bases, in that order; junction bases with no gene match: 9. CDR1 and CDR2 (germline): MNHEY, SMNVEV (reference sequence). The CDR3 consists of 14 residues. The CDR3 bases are TGTGCCAGCAGCTCGGGACTAGCCCCCAGCGAGCAGTACTTC. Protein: CASSSGLAPSEQYF.

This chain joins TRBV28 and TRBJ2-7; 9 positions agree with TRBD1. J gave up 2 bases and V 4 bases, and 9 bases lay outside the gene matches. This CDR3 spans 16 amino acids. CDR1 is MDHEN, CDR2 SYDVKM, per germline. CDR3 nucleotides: TGTGCCAGCAGTTCCCCACCGGGACAGGGTACCTACGAGCAGTACTTC. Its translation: CASSSPPGQGTYEQYF.

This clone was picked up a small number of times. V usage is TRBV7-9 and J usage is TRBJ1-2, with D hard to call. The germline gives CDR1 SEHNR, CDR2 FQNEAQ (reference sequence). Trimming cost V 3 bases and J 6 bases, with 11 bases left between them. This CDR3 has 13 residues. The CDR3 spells CASSFGGHDGYTF. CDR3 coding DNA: TGTGCCAGCAGCTTCGGCGGTCATGATGGCTACACCTTC.

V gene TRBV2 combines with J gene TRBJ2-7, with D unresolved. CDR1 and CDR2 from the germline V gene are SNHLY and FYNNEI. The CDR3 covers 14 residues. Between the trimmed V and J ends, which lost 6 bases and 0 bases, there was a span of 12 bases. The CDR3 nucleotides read TGTGCCAGCAGACCCCCAGGCAGCTCCTACGAGCAGTACTTC. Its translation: CASRPPGSSYEQYF. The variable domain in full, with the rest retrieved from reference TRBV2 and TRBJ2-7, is EPEVTQTPSHQVTQMGQEVILRCVPISNHLYFYWYRQILGQKVEFLVSFYNNEISEKSEIFDDQFSVERPDGSNFTLKIRSTKLEDSAMYFCASRPPGSSYEQYFGPGTRLTVT.

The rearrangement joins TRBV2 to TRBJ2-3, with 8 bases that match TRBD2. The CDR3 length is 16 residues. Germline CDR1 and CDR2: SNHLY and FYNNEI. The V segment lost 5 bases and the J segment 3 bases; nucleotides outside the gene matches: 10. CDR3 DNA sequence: TGTGCCAGCAGTTTTTCCATACGGGGGGGAACAGATACGCAGTATTTT. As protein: CASSFSIRGGTDTQYF. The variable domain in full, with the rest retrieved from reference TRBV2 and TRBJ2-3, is EPEVTQTPSHQVTQMGQEVILRCVPISNHLYFYWYRQILGQKVEFLVSFYNNEISEKSEIFDDQFSVERPDGSNFTLKIRSTKLEDSAMYFCASSFSIRGGTDTQYFGPGTRLTVL.

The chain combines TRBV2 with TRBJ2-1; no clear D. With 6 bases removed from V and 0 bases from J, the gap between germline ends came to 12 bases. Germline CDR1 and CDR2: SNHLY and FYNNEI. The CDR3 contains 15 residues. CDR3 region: CASSPETSSYNEQFF. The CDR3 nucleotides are TGTGCCAGCAGCCCCGAGACAAGCTCCTACAATGAGCAGTTCTTC.

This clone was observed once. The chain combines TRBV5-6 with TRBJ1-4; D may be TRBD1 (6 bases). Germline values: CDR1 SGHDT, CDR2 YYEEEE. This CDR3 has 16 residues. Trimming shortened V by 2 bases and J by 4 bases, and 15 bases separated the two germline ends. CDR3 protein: CASSFRQGLGNEKLFF. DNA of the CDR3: TGTGCCAGCAGCTTCAGGCAGGGGCTGGGTAATGAAAAACTGTTTTTT.

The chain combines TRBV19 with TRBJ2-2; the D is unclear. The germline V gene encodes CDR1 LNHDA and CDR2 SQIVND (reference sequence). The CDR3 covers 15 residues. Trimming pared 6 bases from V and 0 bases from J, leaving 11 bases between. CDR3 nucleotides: TGTGCCAGTAGGTGGAACCCCCCGAACACCGGGGAGCTGTTTTTT. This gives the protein CASRWNPPNTGELFF. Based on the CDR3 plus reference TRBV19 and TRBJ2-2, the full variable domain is DGGITQSPKYLFRKEGQNVTLSCEQNLNHDAMYWYRQDPGQGLRLIYYSQIVNDFQKGDIAEGYSVSREKKESFPLTVTSAQKNPTAFYLCASRWNPPNTGELFFGEGSRLTVL.

CDR3 bases: TGTGCCAGCAGTTTAGGTCGGCAGCCCCAGCATTTT. This codes for CASSLGRQPQHF. The chain joins TRBV28 to TRBJ1-5; D gene ambiguous. Trimming removed 2 bases from V and 7 bases from J, with 6 bases in between. Germline CDR1 and CDR2: MDHEN and SYDVKM. The CDR3 totals 12 residues.

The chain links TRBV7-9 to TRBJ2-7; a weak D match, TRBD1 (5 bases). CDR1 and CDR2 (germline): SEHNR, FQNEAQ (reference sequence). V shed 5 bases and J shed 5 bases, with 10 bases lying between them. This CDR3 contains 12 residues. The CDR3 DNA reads TGTGCCAGCAGCCCAGGGTTCCACGAGCAGTACTTC. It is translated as CASSPGFHEQYF. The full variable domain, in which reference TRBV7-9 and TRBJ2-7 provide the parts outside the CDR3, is DTGVSQNPRHKITKRGQNVTFRCDPISEHNRLYWYRQTLGQGPEFLTYFQNEAQLEKSRLLSDRFSAERPKGSFSTLEIQRTEQGDSAMYLCASSPGFHEQYFGPGTRLTVT.

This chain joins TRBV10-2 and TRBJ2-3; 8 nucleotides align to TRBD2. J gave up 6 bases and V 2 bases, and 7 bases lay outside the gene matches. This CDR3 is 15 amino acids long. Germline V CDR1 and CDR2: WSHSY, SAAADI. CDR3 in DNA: TGCGCCAGCAGTGAGACCAGCGGGAGACCCGATACGCAGTATTTT. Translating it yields CASSETSGRPDTQYF.